This T cell receptor beta chain was identified in a study of blood T cell repertoires in COVID-19. Study background: COVID-19 samples collected from the United States, Italy and Spain covered acute and convalescent phases. The analysed material was cDNA or gDNA that came from T cells, B-cell-depleted T cells, or PBMCs.

Original handling: Amplification of reference gene primers was used by the study to estimate nucleated cell counts. TCRdb's copy holds only in-frame clones and misses some; the assay was immunoSEQ multiplex PCR. The V and J calls and clone size are taken from that table; D and trimming were inferred from the DNA. The sample has approximately 92,000 clones; 80% are singletons. J was trimmed by 2 bases and V by 6 bases; bases with no gene match: 10. In germline, CDR1 is MNHEY, CDR2 SMNVEV (reference sequence). This CDR3 has 16 residues. Sequenced material: peripheral blood. The TCR sequence derives from a man in his fifties or sixties who had recovered from COVID-19. The chain links TRBV27 to TRBJ2-3, with 8 bases matching TRBD2. In DNA form, the CDR3 reads TGTGCCAGCAGGTGGGCTCAAGCGGGAGCCACAGATACGCAGTATTTT. It translates to CASRWAQAGATDTQYF.